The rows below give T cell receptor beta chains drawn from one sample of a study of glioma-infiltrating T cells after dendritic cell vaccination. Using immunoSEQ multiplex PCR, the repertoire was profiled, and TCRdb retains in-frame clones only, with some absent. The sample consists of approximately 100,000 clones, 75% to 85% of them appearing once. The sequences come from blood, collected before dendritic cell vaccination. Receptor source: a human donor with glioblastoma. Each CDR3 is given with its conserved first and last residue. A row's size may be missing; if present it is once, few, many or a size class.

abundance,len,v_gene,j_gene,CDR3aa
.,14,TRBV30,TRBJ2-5,CAWVPWGGGETQYF
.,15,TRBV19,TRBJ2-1,CASSMAVAGGNEQFF
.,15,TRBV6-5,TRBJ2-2,CASSYKGADTGELFF
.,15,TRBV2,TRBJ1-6,CASLRESSYNSPLHF
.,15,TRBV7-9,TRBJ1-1,CARSLGTGSYTEAFF
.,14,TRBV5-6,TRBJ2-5,CASSYRDRVWTQYF
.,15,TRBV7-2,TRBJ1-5,CASSPPEGSNQPQHF
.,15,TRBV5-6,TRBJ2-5,CASQQFGKSQETQYF
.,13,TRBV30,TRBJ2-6,CAWSLSGANVLTF
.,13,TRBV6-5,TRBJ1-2,CASSYPGTGLIAF
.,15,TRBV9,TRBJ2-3,CASSDSWGGTDTQYF
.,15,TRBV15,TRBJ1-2,CATSRTGGSRYGYTF
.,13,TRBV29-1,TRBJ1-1,CSVHRAANTEAFF
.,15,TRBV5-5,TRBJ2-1,CASSSGTESYNEQFF
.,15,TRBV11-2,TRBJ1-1,CASSTYRGRGTEAFF
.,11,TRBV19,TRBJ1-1,CASFGPTEAFF
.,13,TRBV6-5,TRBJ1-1,CASSYGQGRYAFF
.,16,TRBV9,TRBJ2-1,CASSLRTSGASGEQFF
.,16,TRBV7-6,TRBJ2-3,CASSHYDRASTDTQYF
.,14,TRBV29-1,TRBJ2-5,CSVVPVRVVETQYF
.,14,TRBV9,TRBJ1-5,CASSARPSGQPQHF
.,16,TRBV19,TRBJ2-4,CASSRPLRGEGDIQYF
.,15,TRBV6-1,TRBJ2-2,CASSERERNTGELFF
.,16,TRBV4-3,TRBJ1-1,CASSQDYGTGGTEAFF
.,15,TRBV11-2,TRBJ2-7,CASSLVRDSSYEQYF
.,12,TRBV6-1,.,CASVQGAYEQYF
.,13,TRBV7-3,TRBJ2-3,CASSPGLTDTQYF
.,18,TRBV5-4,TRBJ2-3,CASSPWVAGPPGTDTQYF
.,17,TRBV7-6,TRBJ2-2,CASSLQGLLINTGELFF
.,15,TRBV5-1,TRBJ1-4,CASSLVGGPNEKLFF
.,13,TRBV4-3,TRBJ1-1,CASSREGNTEAFF
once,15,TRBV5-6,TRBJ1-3,CASSAGGFSGNTIYF
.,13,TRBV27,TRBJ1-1,CASSPTDPTEAFF
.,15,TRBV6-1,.,CASSEPGETSYEQYF
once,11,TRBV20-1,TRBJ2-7,CSASTGGEQYF
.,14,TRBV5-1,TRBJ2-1,CASSLTGGTGEQFF
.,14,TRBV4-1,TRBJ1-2,CASSRRDRAEGYTF
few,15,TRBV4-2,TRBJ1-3,CASSQDGDRGNTIYF
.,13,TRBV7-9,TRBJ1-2,CASSGWEGEGYTF
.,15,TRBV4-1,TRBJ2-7,CASSPQRGGPYEQYF
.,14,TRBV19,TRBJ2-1,CATREAATYNEQFF
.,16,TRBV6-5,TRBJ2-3,CASSSTQGQGGDTQYF
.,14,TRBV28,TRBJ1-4,CASSQTGANEKLFF
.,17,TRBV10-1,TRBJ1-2,CARTKTQGLSRRYGYTF
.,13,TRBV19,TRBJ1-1,CASSPRDRGPLVF
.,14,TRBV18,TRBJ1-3,CASSLSAVGNTIYF
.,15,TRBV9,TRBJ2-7,CASSQQDSRAYEQYF
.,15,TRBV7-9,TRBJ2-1,CASSFGIAGSNEQFF
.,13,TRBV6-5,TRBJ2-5,CASGGGLQETQYF
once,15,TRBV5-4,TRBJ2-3,CASSLGRGETDTQYF